This entry lists 20 T cell receptor beta chains sequenced from one sample in a study of T-cell memory formation after mild COVID-19 (dated by TCRdb to the early 2020s). Preparation of the library involved 5' RACE. The instrument given in TCRdb is Illumina NovaSeq 6000. TCRdb ran its own pipeline on the public reads, namely fastp trimming at Q25 and MiXCR clone calling, and kept in-frame beta chains. Entries that share a CDR3 protein sequence are merged under the most common genes and DNA. Here the sample has about 130,000 distinct CDR3 sequences; about 17% occur a single time. Roughly 5.2% of the sample lies in the top ten. What was sequenced was PBMCs or a T cell subset sorted from them (not recorded which). The receptors stem from a man younger than 35 who had mild COVID-19 (a few samples of this study predate the infection). The sample titles of this study are shuffled in the database, so cell type and time point are left out; the donor was told from shared clones.

The DNA for the CDR3 is TGCGCCAGCAGCCAAGGGAGGGCGACAGGCGGTAGCTCCTACGAGCAGTACTTC. Amino acids: CASSQGRATGGSSYEQYF. The V gene is TRBV4-1, the J gene TRBJ2-7, with D possibly being TRBD1 or TRBD2 (6 bases each). Germline CDR1 and CDR2: MGHRA and YSYEKL. The V end lost 1 base, the J end lost 0 bases, and 19 bases lay between the germline ends. CDR3 length: 18 amino acids.

This clonotype has only a few counts. The chain recombines TRBV7-9 with TRBJ2-3; TRBD1 agrees at 7 bases. This CDR3 comprises 15 residues. Per germline, CDR1 SEHNR and CDR2 FQNEAQ (reference sequence). After removal of 6 bases from V and 2 bases from J, the junction contained 8 bases not matched to a gene. The DNA for the CDR3 is TGTGCCAGCAGTAGACCTGGGACAGCCACAGATACGCAGTATTTT. Translating it yields CASSRPGTATDTQYF.

The J gene is TRBJ2-5, the V gene TRBV4-2; 11 bases are a match to TRBD2. Germline V gene data show CDR1 as LGHNA and CDR2 as YNFKEQ. V trimming: 1 base; J trimming: 5 bases; junction bases outside the gene matches: 6. This CDR3 has 16 residues. CDR3 in amino acids: CASSQGLAGGWETQYF. DNA of the CDR3: TGTGCCAGCAGCCAAGGGCTAGCGGGGGGCTGGGAGACCCAGTACTTC.

The sample holds a few counts of this clonotype. The chain joins TRBV5-1 to TRBJ2-3, with D unresolved. Trimming removed 3 bases at V and 7 bases at J, with 6 bases between. Germline CDR1 is SGHRS and CDR2 is YFSETQ. CDR3 size: 11 residues. The CDR3 DNA is TGCGCCAGCAGCTCCGAGTATACGCAGTATTTT. Residues: CASSSEYTQYF.

The sample holds a few counts of this clonotype. V and J are TRBV7-8 and TRBJ2-7; the match to TRBD1 covers 10 bases. The junction had 6 bases not matched to a gene; V was cut back by 2 bases and J by 2 bases. The CDR3 consists of 16 residues. Looked up from germline, CDR1 is SGHVS and CDR2 is FQNEAQ. CDR3 in amino acids: CASSLLAGTGAYEQYV. DNA for the CDR3: TGTGCCAGCAGCTTATTAGCCGGGACAGGGGCCTACGAGCAGTACGTC.

In this sample, this clonotype turned up a few times. The V gene is TRBV6-5, the J gene TRBJ2-6; D remains ambiguous. The V end lost 5 bases, the J end lost 3 bases, and 11 bases lay between the germline ends. Germline CDR1 is MNHEY and CDR2 is SVGAGI. CDR3 size: 15 residues. The CDR3 here is CASSLDGLGANVLTF. In DNA, the CDR3 is TGTGCCAGCAGTCTCGATGGGCTTGGGGCCAACGTCCTGACTTTC.

The V call is TRBV20-1, the J call TRBJ1-2, with TRBD1 matching over 7 bases. The germline V gene has CDR1 DFQATT and CDR2 SNEGSKA (reference sequence). This CDR3 spans 10 amino acids. Unmatched junction bases numbered 4, after V lost 3 bases and J lost 12 bases. CDR3 nucleotides: TGCAGTGCTAGTTACAGGGGCCACACCTTC. As protein: CSASYRGHTF.

This clonotype was counted between two and nine times. V gene TRBV3-1 combines with J gene TRBJ2-2, with D uncertain. The CDR3 length is 14 residues. The germline V gene encodes CDR1 LGHDT and CDR2 YNNKEL (reference sequence). V was trimmed by 0 bases and J by 7 bases, leaving 9 bases between them. The CDR3 region has the DNA TGTGCCAGCAGCCAAGAAGGGCAAAGCGGGGAGCTGTTTTTT. This encodes CASSQEGQSGELFF.

The V call is TRBV5-1, the J call TRBJ2-2; 7 positions agree with TRBD1. The CDR3 has 15 amino acids. The V and J ends lost 4 bases and 4 bases, in that order; junction bases with no gene match: 7. Germline CDR1 SGHRS, CDR2 YFSETQ. The CDR3 region is CASSGTTGTTGELFF. CDR3 sequence (DNA): TGCGCCAGCAGCGGAACGACAGGGACCACCGGGGAGCTGTTTTTT.

The chain uses TRBV27 and TRBJ1-2, with 8 bases matching TRBD1. The CDR3 spans 15 residues. From germline, CDR1 is MNHEY and CDR2 SMNVEV (reference sequence). After removal of 4 bases from V and 5 bases from J, the junction contained 9 bases not matched to a gene. The CDR3 is CASSSSRTGLYGYTF. CDR3 nucleotides: TGTGCCAGCAGTTCTTCTCGGACAGGGCTTTATGGCTACACCTTC.

This clonotype was counted between two and nine times. The CDR3 here is CASSLDGRAFGNTIYF. The CDR3 nucleotides read TGTGCCAGCAGCTTAGACGGCAGGGCCTTTGGAAACACCATATATTTT. This chain uses TRBV7-2 with TRBJ1-3; a weak D match, TRBD1 (5 bases). CDR1 and CDR2 (germline): SGHTA, FQGNSA. The V end lost 1 base, the J end lost 3 bases, and 13 bases lay between the germline ends. The CDR3 loop spans 16 amino acids.

V gene TRBV28 combines with J gene TRBJ1-1; D perhaps matches TRBD1 (5 bases). Deletions cut 5 bases from V and 8 bases from J, with 9 bases between. The CDR3 consists of 11 residues. From germline, CDR1 is MDHEN and CDR2 SYDVKM. The CDR3 region has the DNA TGTGCCAGCAGTACTCGGACAGAAGCTTTCTTT. Translated: CASSTRTEAFF.

The sample holds a few counts of this clonotype. CDR3 nucleotides: TGTGCCAGCAGCTTAAGGTGGACCGGGGAGCTGTTTTTT. Protein sequence: CASSLRWTGELFF. This rearrangement joins TRBV7-2 to TRBJ2-2, with D uncertain. The CDR3 runs 13 residues. Trimming removed 2 bases at V and 5 bases at J, with 6 bases between. Germline CDR1 reads SGHTA; CDR2 reads FQGNSA.

The gene calls are TRBV10-3 and TRBJ2-5; the D gene is possibly TRBD2 (6 bases). V shed 6 bases and J shed 4 bases, with 12 bases lying between them. Germline CDR1 ENHRY, CDR2 SYGVKD. The CDR3 consists of 13 residues. The CDR3 DNA sequence: TGTGCCATCAGGGGACTCGTAACAGAGACCCAGTACTTC. Amino acid sequence: CAIRGLVTETQYF.

The chain carries TRBV6-5 and TRBJ1-1; the D gene is possibly TRBD1 (5 bases). The ends were cut back, 1 base at V and 1 base at J, with 7 bases in the middle. Germline CDR1 and CDR2: MNHEY and SVGAGI. This CDR3 has 14 amino acids. This CDR3 is CASSYLGQNTEAFF. The CDR3 nucleotides read TGTGCCAGCAGTTACTTGGGGCAGAACACTGAAGCTTTCTTT.

The chain joins TRBV24-1 to TRBJ1-2; no definite D call. The CDR3 contains 12 residues. Per germline, CDR1 KGHDR and CDR2 SFDVKD. The V and J ends lost 3 bases and 3 bases respectively, with 4 bases between them. DNA of the CDR3: TGTGCCACCAGTGATGCTCACTATGGCTACACCTTC. Translated: CATSDAHYGYTF.

The chain has TRBV7-8 and TRBJ1-1, with D possibly TRBD1 on 5 matching bases. The CDR3 extends over 15 amino acids. Between the trimmed V and J ends, which lost 5 bases and 4 bases, there was a span of 17 bases. Looked up from germline, CDR1 is SGHVS and CDR2 is FQNEAQ. CDR3 sequence reads: CASSPQRLRGTEAFF. DNA for the CDR3: TGTGCCAGCAGCCCCCAGAGACTAAGGGGCACTGAAGCTTTCTTT.

The chain carries TRBV7-2 and TRBJ2-7, with 7 positions matching TRBD1. The V gene's germline CDR1 is SGHTA and CDR2 FQGNSA. V shed 5 bases, J shed 7 bases, and the junction held 11 bases outside the gene matches. This CDR3 contains 14 residues. The CDR3 sequence is CASSEDRPPKEQYF. CDR3 coding DNA: TGTGCCAGCAGCGAGGACAGGCCCCCTAAGGAGCAGTACTTC. Using reference TRBV7-2 and TRBJ2-7 for the parts outside the CDR3, the full variable domain is GAGVSQSPSNKVTEKGKDVELRCDPISGHTALYWYRQSLGQGLEFLIYFQGNSAPDKSGLPSDRFSAERTGGSVSTLTIQRTQQEDSAVYLCASSEDRPPKEQYFGPGTRLTVT.

The rearrangement uses TRBV20-1 and TRBJ1-6; 9 nucleotides match TRBD1. Trimming cost V 6 bases and J 8 bases; bases outside gene matches: 5. Germline V gives CDR1 DFQATT, CDR2 SNEGSKA (reference sequence). The CDR3 consists of 13 residues. The CDR3 bases are TGCAGTGCCTTTCGGGACAGGGATTCACCCCTCCACTTT. Protein sequence: CSAFRDRDSPLHF.

V usage is TRBV28 and J usage is TRBJ2-7; D may be TRBD1 (5 bases). Trimming took 6 bases from V and 1 from J, leaving 7 bases between them. Germline V gives CDR1 MDHEN, CDR2 SYDVKM. The CDR3 covers 12 residues. In DNA, the CDR3 is TGTGCCAGCAGGGGGCTTTCCTACGAGCAGTACGTC. Its protein product is CASRGLSYEQYV.